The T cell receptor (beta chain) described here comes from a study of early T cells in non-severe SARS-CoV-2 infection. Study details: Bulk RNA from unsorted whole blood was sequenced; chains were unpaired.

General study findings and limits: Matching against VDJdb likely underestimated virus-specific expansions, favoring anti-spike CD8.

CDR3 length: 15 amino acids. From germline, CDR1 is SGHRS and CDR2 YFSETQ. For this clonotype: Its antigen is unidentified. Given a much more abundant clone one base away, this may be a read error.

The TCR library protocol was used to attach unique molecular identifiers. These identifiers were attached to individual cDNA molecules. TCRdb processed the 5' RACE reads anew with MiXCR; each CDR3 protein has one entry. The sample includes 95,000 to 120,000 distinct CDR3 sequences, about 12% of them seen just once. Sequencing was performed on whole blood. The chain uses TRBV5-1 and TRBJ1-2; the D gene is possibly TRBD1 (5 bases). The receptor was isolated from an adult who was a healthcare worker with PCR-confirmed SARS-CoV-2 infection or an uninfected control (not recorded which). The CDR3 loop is CASSLVPGPNFGYTF. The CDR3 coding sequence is TGCGCCAGCAGCTTGGTTCCGGGACCAAACTTTGGCTACACCTTC.